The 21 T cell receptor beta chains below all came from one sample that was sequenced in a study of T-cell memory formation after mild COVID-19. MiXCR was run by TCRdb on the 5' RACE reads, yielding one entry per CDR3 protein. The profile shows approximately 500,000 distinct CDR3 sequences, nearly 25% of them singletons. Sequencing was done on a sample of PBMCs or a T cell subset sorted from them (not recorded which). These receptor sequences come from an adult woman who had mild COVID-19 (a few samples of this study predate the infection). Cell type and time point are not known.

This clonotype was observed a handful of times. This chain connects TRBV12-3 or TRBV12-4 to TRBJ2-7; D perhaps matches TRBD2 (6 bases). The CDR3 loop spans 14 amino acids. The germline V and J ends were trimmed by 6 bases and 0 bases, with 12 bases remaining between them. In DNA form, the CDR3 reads TGTGCCAGCAGAGGTAGCGGTAGCTCCTACGAGCAGTACTTC. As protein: CASRGSGSSYEQYF.

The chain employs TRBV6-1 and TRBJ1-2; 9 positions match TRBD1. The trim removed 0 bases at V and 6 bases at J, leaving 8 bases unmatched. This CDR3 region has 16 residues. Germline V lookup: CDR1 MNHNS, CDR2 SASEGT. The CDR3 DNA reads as TGTGCCAGCAGTGAAGCCCATTCCGGGACAGGGCATGGCTACACCTTC. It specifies CASSEAHSGTGHGYTF.

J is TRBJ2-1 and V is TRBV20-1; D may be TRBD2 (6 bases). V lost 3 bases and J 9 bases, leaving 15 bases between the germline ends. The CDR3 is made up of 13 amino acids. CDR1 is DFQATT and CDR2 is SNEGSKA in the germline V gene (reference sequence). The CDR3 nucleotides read TGCAGTGCTAGCCCCCCAGGGAGGCGTGAGCAGTTCTTC. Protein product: CSASPPGRREQFF.

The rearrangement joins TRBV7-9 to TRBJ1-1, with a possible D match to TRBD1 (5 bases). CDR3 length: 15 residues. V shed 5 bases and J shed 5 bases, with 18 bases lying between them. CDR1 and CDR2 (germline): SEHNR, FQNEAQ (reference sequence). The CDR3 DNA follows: TGTGCCAGCAGCCAGGGTGGGGGGAGGTGGACTGAAGCTTTCTTT. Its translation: CASSQGGGRWTEAFF.

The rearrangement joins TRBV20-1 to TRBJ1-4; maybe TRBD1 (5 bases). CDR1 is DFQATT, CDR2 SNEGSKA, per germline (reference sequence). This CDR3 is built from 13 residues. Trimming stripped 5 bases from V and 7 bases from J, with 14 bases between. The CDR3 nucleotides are TGCAGTGCTTCACCCAGGGCGGCTGAAAAACTGTTTTTT. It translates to CSASPRAAEKLFF.

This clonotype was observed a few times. CDR3 coding DNA: TGTGCCAGCAGCTTAGAGGTTAATACCGAGCAGTACTTC. Its translation is CASSLEVNTEQYF. The chain joins TRBV7-7 to TRBJ2-7; no clear D. CDR1 and CDR2 (germline): SSHAT, FNYEAQ (reference sequence). This CDR3 is built from 13 residues. V was shortened by 1 base and J by 6 bases, with 10 bases between the two germline ends.

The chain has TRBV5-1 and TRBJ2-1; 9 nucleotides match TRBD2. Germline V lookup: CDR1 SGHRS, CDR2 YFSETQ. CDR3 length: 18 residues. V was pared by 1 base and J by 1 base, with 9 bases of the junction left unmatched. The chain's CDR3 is CASSLPFAGGPSYNEQFF. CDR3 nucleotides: TGCGCCAGCAGCTTGCCCTTCGCGGGGGGGCCGTCCTACAATGAGCAGTTCTTC.

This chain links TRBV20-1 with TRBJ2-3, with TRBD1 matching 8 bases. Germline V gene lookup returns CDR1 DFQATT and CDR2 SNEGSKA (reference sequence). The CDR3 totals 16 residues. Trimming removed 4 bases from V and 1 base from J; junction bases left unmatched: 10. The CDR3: CSAIVGATGGTDTQYF. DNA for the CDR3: TGCAGTGCTATTGTCGGGGCGACAGGGGGCACAGATACGCAGTATTTT.

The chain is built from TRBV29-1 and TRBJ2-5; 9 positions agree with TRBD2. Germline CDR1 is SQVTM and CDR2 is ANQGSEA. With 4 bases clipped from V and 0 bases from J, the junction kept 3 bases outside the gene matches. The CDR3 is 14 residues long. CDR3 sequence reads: CSVGVAGDQETQYF. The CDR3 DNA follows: TGCAGCGTTGGGGTAGCGGGAGACCAAGAGACCCAGTACTTC.

CDR3 nucleotide sequence: TGCGCCAGCAGGGAAGGACCCCTCAATTCACCCCTCCACTTT. It specifies CASREGPLNSPLHF. V gene TRBV4-3 combines with J gene TRBJ1-6; D gene unclear. V shed 6 bases and J shed 7 bases, with 13 bases lying between them. Germline V gene lookup returns CDR1 LGHNA and CDR2 YSLEER. The CDR3 sequence is 14 residues long.

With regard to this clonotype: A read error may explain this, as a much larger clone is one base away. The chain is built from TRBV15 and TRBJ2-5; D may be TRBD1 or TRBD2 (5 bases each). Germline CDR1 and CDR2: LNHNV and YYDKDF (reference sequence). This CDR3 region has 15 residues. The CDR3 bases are TGTGCCACCAGCAGAGATCCGGGACCCCAAGAGACCCAGTGCTTC. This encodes CATSRDPGPQETQCF.

This CDR3 is CATSDSPSGRGDEQFF. The DNA of the CDR3 is TGTGCCACCAGTGATTCGCCTAGCGGGAGGGGCGATGAGCAGTTCTTC. J is TRBJ2-1 and V is TRBV24-1; 12 bases match TRBD2. The V gene's germline CDR1 is KGHDR and CDR2 SFDVKD. The ends lost 2 bases at V and 8 bases at J; junction bases unmatched: 6. The CDR3 runs 16 residues.

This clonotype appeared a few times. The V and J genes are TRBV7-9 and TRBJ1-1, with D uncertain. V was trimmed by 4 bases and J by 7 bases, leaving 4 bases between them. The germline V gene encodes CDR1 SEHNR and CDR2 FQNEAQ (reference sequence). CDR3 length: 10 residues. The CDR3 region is CASSSVEAFF. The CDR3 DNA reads TGTGCCAGCAGCTCCGTTGAAGCTTTCTTT.

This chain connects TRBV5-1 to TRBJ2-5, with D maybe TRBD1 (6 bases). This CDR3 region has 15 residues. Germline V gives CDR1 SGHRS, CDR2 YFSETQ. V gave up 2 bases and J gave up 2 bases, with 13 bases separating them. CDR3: CASSFRDTEQETQYF. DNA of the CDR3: TGCGCCAGCAGCTTCCGGGACACCGAGCAAGAGACCCAGTACTTC.

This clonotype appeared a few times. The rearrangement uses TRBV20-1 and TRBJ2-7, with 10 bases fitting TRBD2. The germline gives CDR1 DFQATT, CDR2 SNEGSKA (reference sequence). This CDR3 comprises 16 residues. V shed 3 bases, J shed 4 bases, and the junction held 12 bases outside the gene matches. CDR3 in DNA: TGCAGTGCTAGCCCTCTTCCCGGGACTAGCGCGTACGAGCAGTACTTC. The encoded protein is CSASPLPGTSAYEQYF.

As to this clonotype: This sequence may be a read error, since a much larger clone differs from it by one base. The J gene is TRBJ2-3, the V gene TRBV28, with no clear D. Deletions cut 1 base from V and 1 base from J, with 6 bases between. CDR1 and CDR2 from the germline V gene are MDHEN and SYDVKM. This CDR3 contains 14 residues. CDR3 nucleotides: TGTGCCAGCAGTTTATCGCTACGCACAGATACGCAGTATTTT. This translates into CASSLSLRTDTQYF.

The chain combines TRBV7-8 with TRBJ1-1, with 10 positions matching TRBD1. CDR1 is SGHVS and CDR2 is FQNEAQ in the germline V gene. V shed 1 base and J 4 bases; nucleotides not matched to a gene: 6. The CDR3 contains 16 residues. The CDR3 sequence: CASSLVVGTGATEAFF. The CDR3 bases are TGTGCCAGCAGCTTAGTGGTAGGGACAGGGGCCACTGAAGCTTTCTTT.

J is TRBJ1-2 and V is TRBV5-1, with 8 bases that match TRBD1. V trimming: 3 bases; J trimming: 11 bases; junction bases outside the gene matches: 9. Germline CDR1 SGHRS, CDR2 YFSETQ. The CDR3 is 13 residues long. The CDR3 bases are TGCGCCAGCAGCTGGGACAGGACTCAAGGGTACACCTTC. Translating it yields CASSWDRTQGYTF.

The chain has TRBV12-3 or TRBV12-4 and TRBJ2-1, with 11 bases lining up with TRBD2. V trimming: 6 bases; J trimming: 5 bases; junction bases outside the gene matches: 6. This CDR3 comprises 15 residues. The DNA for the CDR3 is TGTGCCAGCAGACTTAGCGGGAGGGAAAACAATGAGCAGTTCTTC. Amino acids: CASRLSGRENNEQFF.

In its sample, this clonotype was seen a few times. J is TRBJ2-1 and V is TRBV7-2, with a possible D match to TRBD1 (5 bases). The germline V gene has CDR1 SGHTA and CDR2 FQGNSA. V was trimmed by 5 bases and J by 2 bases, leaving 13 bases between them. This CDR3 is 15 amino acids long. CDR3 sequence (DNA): TGTGCCAGCAGCAGCCAGGGAAACCCCTACAATGAGCAGTTCTTC. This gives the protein CASSSQGNPYNEQFF.

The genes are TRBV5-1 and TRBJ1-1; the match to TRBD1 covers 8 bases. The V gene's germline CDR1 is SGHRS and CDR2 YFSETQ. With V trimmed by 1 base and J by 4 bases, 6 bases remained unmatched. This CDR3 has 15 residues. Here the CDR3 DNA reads TGCGCCAGCAGCTTGTTTCCCACAGGGGGCACTGAAGCTTTCTTT. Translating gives CASSLFPTGGTEAFF.